Each of the 10 T cell receptor beta chains below was sequenced from the same sample in a study of blood T cell repertoires in COVID-19. Here immunoSEQ multiplex PCR was the method, and the copy in TCRdb shows in-frame clones only, minus some. The sample yields approximately 200,000 clones, approximately 80% seen once. Sequenced material: PBMCs or T cells enriched from blood (not recorded which). These receptors were collected from a man aged 40-49 years who had recovered from COVID-19.

The CDR3 sequence is CASSQVAGGGYNEQFF. CDR3 sequence (DNA): TGTGCCAGCAGCCAAGTTGCGGGAGGGGGGTACAATGAGCAGTTCTTC. The chain joins TRBV4-2 to TRBJ2-1; 9 positions match TRBD2. This CDR3 comprises 16 residues. Trimming cost V 1 base and J 4 bases; bases outside gene matches: 5. Germline CDR1 reads LGHNA; CDR2 reads YNFKEQ.

The gene calls are TRBV19 and TRBJ1-2; 9 nucleotides line up with TRBD1. This CDR3 region has 11 residues. Germline-derived CDR1 and CDR2 are LNHDA and SQIVND (reference sequence). The CDR3 nucleotides are TGTGGCACAGGGGGCGGGAATGGCTACACCTTC. Its protein is CGTGGGNGYTF.

The J gene is TRBJ2-7, the V gene TRBV7-9; D possibly corresponds to TRBD2 (5 bases). The V and J ends lost 4 bases and 4 bases respectively, with 8 bases between them. The CDR3 consists of 12 residues. Germline V gene data show CDR1 as SEHNR and CDR2 as FQNEAQ (reference sequence). The CDR3: CASSSTGYEQYV. CDR3 nucleotides: TGTGCCAGCAGCTCCACGGGGTACGAGCAGTACGTC.

This rearrangement joins TRBV9 to TRBJ1-2; TRBD1 agrees at 9 bases. The CDR3 has 16 amino acids. Trimming cost V 4 bases and J 7 bases; bases outside gene matches: 14. In germline, CDR1 is SGDLS, CDR2 YYNGEE. CDR3 DNA: TGTGCCAGCAGCCCCCGTACCGGACAGGGGTGGGGTGGCTACACCTTC. This sequence encodes CASSPRTGQGWGGYTF. Full variable domain (missing parts from reference TRBV9 and TRBJ1-2): DSGVTQTPKHLITATGQRVTLRCSPRSGDLSVYWYQQSLDQGLQFLIQYYNGEERAKGNILERFSAQQFPDLHSELNLSSLELGDSALYFCASSPRTGQGWGGYTFGSGTRLTVV.

The chain recombines TRBV7-9 with TRBJ1-1, with TRBD1 identical over 7 bases. Per germline, CDR1 SEHNR and CDR2 FQNEAQ (reference sequence). This CDR3 comprises 15 residues. V was pared by 1 base and J by 3 bases, with 5 bases of the junction left unmatched. The CDR3 spells CASSLGQGRDTEAFF. CDR3 bases: TGTGCCAGCAGCTTAGGACAGGGACGGGACACTGAAGCTTTCTTT.

The gene calls are TRBV19 and TRBJ1-2; D is undetermined. The V gene lost 0 bases and the J gene lost 8 bases, with 16 bases spanning the gap. CDR1 and CDR2 from the germline V gene are LNHDA and SQIVND (reference sequence). The CDR3 totals 15 residues. The CDR3 spells CASSIDVPRQLGYTF. As DNA, the CDR3 is TGTGCCAGTAGTATAGATGTCCCGCGCCAACTCGGCTACACCTTC.

The genes are TRBV15 and TRBJ2-1, with a weak D call TRBD2 (5 bases). The CDR3 is made up of 14 amino acids. Germline V gives CDR1 LNHNV, CDR2 YYDKDF (reference sequence). V was cut by 0 bases and J by 10 bases, with 13 bases left in between. CDR3 nucleotide sequence: TGTGCCACCAGCAGAGATCTAAGCGGATGGGAGCAGTTCTTC. It is translated as CATSRDLSGWEQFF.

This clone was seen only once. The chain couples TRBV10-3 to TRBJ2-5, with 8 nucleotides matching TRBD2. The V gene end was trimmed by 2 bases and the J gene end by 2 bases; junction bases not matched to a gene: 10. The CDR3 has 17 amino acids. Per the germline V gene, CDR1 is ENHRY and CDR2 is SYGVKD. The CDR3 protein is CAISEGDTGGGQETQYF. In DNA form, the CDR3 reads TGTGCCATCAGTGAGGGCGATACGGGAGGGGGACAAGAGACCCAGTACTTC.

The rearrangement uses TRBV7-2 and TRBJ2-1; 7 nucleotides match TRBD2. Germline CDR1 reads SGHTA; CDR2 reads FQGNSA. The V segment lost 6 bases and the J segment 9 bases; nucleotides outside the gene matches: 14. The CDR3 is made up of 15 amino acids. The CDR3 loop reads CASSQVAGVSREQFF. The CDR3 nucleotides read TGTGCCAGCAGTCAGGTGGCGGGAGTGTCCCGTGAGCAGTTCTTC.

This chain uses TRBV5-1 with TRBJ1-6; weak D call: TRBD1 (6 bases). The germline gives CDR1 SGHRS, CDR2 YFSETQ. With 0 bases removed from V and 7 bases from J, the gap between germline ends came to 11 bases. The CDR3 contains 15 residues. The CDR3 region has the DNA TGCGCCAGCAGCTTGGTACAGGGTGAGAATTCACCCCTCCACTTT. It encodes CASSLVQGENSPLHF.